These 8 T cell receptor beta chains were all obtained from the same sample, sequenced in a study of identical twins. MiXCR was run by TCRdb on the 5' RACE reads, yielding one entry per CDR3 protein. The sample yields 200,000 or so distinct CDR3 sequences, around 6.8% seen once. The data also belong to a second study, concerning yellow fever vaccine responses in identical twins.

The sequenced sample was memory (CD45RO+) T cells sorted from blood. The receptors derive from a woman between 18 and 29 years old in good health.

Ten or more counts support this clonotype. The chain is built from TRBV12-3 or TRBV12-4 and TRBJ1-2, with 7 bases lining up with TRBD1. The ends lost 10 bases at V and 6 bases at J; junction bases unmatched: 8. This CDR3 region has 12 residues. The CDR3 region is CATETGKDGYTF. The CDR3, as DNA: TGTGCCACCGAGACAGGGAAGGATGGCTACACCTTC.

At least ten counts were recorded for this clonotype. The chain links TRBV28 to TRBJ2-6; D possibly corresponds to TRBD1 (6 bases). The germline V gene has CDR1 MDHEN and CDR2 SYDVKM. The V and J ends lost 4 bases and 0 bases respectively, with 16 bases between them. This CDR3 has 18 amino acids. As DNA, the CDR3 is TGTGCCAGCAGTTCCTCCCAGGGGTTGGGCTCTGGGGCCAACGTCCTGACTTTC. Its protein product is CASSSSQGLGSGANVLTF.

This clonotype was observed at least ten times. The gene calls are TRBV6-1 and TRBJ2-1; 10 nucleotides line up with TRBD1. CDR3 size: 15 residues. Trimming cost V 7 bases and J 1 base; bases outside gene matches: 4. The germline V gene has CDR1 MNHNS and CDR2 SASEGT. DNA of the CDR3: TGTGCCAGCACTCTGGACAGGGGGTCCTACAATGAGCAGTTCTTC. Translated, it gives CASTLDRGSYNEQFF.

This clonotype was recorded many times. The chain's CDR3 is CASSSTQIQETQYF. The CDR3 coding sequence is TGTGCCAGCAGTTCCACACAGATACAAGAGACCCAGTACTTC. This rearrangement joins TRBV28 to TRBJ2-5, with unresolved D. Germline V gives CDR1 MDHEN, CDR2 SYDVKM. This CDR3 has 14 residues. The V end lost 4 bases, the J end lost 2 bases, and 11 bases lay between the germline ends.

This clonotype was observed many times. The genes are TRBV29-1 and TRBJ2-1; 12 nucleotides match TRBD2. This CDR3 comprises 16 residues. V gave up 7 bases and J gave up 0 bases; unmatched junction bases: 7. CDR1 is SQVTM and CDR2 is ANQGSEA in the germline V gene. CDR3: CSAGRTSGTSYNEQFF. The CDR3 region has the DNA TGCAGCGCTGGACGGACTAGCGGGACCTCCTACAATGAGCAGTTCTTC.

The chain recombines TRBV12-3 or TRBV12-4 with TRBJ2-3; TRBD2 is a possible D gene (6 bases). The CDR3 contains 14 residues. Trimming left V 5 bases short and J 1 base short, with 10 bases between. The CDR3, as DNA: TGTGCCAGCAGTATGGGACTTCGCACAGATACGCAGTATTTT. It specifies CASSMGLRTDTQYF.

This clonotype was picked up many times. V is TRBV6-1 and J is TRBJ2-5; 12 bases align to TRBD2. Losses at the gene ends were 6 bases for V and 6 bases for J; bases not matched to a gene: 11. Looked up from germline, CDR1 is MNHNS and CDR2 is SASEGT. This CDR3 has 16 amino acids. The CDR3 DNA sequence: TGTGCCAGCAGCCAAACTAGCGGGGGGACTTGGAAGACCCAGTACTTC. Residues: CASSQTSGGTWKTQYF.

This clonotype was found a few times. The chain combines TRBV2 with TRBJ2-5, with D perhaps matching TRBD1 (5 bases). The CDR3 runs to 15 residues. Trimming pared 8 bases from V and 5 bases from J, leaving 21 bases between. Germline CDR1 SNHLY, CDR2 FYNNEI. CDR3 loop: CASSPEGVMTETQYF. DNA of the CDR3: TGTGCCAGCTCCCCTGAAGGGGTCATGACGGAGACCCAGTACTTC.